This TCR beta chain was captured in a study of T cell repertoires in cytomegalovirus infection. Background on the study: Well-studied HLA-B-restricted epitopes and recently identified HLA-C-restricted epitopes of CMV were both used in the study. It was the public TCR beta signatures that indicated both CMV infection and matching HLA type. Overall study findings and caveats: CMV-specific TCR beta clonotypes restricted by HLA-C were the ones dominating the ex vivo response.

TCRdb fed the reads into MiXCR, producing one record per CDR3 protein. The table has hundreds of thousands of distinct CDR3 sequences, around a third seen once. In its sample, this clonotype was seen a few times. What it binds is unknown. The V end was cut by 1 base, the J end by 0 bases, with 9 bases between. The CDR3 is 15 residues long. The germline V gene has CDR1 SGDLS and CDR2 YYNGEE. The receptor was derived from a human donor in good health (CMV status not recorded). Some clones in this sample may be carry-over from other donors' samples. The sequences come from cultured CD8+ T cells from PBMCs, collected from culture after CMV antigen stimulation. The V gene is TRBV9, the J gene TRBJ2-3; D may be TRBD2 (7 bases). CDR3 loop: CASSVTGGSTDTQYF. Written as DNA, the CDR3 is TGTGCCAGCAGCGTAACGGGGGGCAGCACAGATACGCAGTATTTT.